This is a list of T cell receptor beta chains from one sample in a study of neurological immune-mediated disorders. MiXCR, run by TCRdb on the 5' RACE reads, gives a single entry per CDR3 protein. The sample lists some 16,000 distinct CDR3 sequences, about 15% occurring once. Sequenced sample: PBMCs. The receptors were sampled from a man aged 55 to 70 with HTLV-1-associated myelopathy (HAM/TSP). The CDR3 runs from the conserved cysteine through the conserved F or W. The D gene is left open where the match is weak. Not all rows give a size; the values are once, few, many and, for expanded clones, a class.

d_call j_call v_call clone_size cdr3_length cdr3_aa cdr3_nt
- TRBJ2-5 TRBV9 many 20 CASSEESGGAGGRRKETQYF TGTGCCAGCAGCGAGGAGAGTGGGGGGGCCGGGGGCCGAAGAAAAGAGACCCAGTACTTC
- TRBJ2-7 TRBV5-1 many 13 CASSPGRSYEQYF TGCGCCAGCAGCCCAGGACGCAGCTACGAGCAGTACTTC
- TRBJ2-5 TRBV29-1 many 15 CSVRRGEWIRETQYF TGCAGCGTCCGAAGGGGGGAATGGATACGAGAGACCCAGTACTTC
- TRBJ2-7 TRBV3-1 - 13 CASSQGQDDTQYF TGTGCCAGCAGCCAAGGACAGGATGATACCCAGTACTTC
TRBD2 TRBJ2-3 TRBV7-6 - 16 CASSLAPSGGADTQYF TGTGCCAGCAGCCTCGCGCCTAGCGGGGGGGCGGATACGCAGTATTTT
- TRBJ2-5 TRBV7-2 many 13 CASRGRVGETQYF TGTGCCAGCAGGGGCAGGGTCGGAGAGACCCAGTACTTC
- TRBJ2-4 TRBV7-2 - 15 CASSSPTVDKNIQYF TGTGCCAGCAGTTCTCCGACAGTGGACAAAAACATTCAGTACTTC
- TRBJ2-2 TRBV7-3 many 14 CASSLGANTGELFF TGTGCCAGCAGCTTGGGGGCGAACACCGGGGAGCTGTTTTTT
TRBD2 TRBJ2-5 TRBV5-1 many 17 CASSLPDTSGGQETQYF TGCGCCAGCAGCCTGCCTGATACTAGCGGGGGCCAAGAGACCCAGTACTTC
TRBD2 TRBJ2-1 TRBV6-1 many 14 CASRAGAAYNEQFF TGTGCCAGCCGAGCGGGGGCTGCCTACAATGAGCAGTTCTTC
- TRBJ1-3 TRBV7-9 many 14 CASSLRKAGNTIYF TGTGCCAGCAGCTTACGGAAGGCTGGAAACACCATATATTTT
- TRBJ2-1 TRBV5-1 many 14 CASSLQGGYNEQFF TGCGCCAGCAGCTTACAGGGAGGGTACAATGAGCAGTTCTTC
TRBD2 TRBJ2-1 TRBV20-1 many 17 CSATASGGESSYNEQFF TGCAGTGCTACCGCTAGCGGGGGGGAGAGCTCCTACAATGAGCAGTTCTTC
- TRBJ2-3 TRBV6-2/TRBV6-3 many 15 CASRSPGGSRDTQYF TGTGCCAGCAGGTCCCCCGGGGGATCACGGGATACGCAGTATTTT
TRBD1 TRBJ2-7 TRBV29-1 many 13 CSVEGQQGYEQYF TGCAGCGTTGAAGGACAACAGGGGTACGAGCAGTACTTC
- TRBJ1-4 TRBV5-1 many 13 CASSWGLFEKLFF TGCGCCAGCAGCTGGGGACTCTTTGAAAAACTGTTTTTT
- TRBJ2-7 TRBV5-8 many 14 CASSLGSVIYEQYF TGTGCCAGCAGCTTGGGTTCGGTTATCTACGAGCAGTACTTC
TRBD2 TRBJ2-3 TRBV6-2/TRBV6-3 many 17 CASRRTSGGTKSDTQYF TGTGCCAGCCGCAGGACTAGCGGGGGGACAAAGTCAGATACGCAGTATTTT
- TRBJ1-2 TRBV2 many 14 CASSEGGQYHGYTF TGTGCCAGCAGTGAAGGGGGGCAGTATCATGGCTACACCTTC
TRBD2 TRBJ2-5 TRBV28 many 16 CASSLLSGGYQETQYF TGTGCCAGCAGTTTGCTCAGCGGGGGTTACCAAGAGACCCAGTACTTC
TRBD1 TRBJ2-2 TRBV20-1 medium-sized 14 CSATGTGGSGELFF TGCAGTGCTACAGGGACAGGAGGGTCCGGGGAGCTGTTTTTT
- TRBJ2-5 TRBV18 many 14 CASSPPRDRETQYF TGTGCCAGCTCACCGCCGCGGGACAGAGAGACCCAGTACTTC
- TRBJ2-2 TRBV5-1 many 17 CASSLEGRQLNTGELFF TGCGCCAGCAGCTTGGAGGGACGGCAGCTTAACACCGGGGAGCTGTTTTTT
- TRBJ1-2 TRBV15 - 16 CAISRLRGVSNYDYTF TGTGCCATCAGCAGATTACGGGGGGTGTCTAACTATGACTACACCTTC
TRBD1 TRBJ2-7 TRBV15 medium-sized 16 CATSRGMTGGSYEQYF TGTGCCACCAGCAGAGGGATGACAGGGGGCTCCTACGAGCAGTACTTC
TRBD1 TRBJ1-3 TRBV5-1 many 14 CASSLGQAGNTIYF TGCGCCAGCAGTCTTGGACAGGCTGGAAACACCATATATTTT
TRBD1 TRBJ1-1 TRBV5-1 many 15 CASSLQGRGDTEAFF TGCGCCAGCAGCTTACAGGGGCGTGGGGACACTGAAGCTTTCTTT
- TRBJ2-6 TRBV28 many 14 CAIGAPSGANVLTF TGTGCCATCGGGGCCCCCTCTGGGGCCAACGTCCTGACTTTC
TRBD1 TRBJ2-1 TRBV7-7 medium-sized 17 CASSLQPGTGEGNEQFF TGTGCTAGCAGCTTGCAACCCGGGACAGGGGAGGGCAATGAGCAGTTCTTC
- TRBJ2-5 TRBV28 many 15 CASSLTQASQETQYF TGTGCCAGCAGTTTAACACAGGCTTCCCAAGAGACCCAGTACTTC
TRBD2 TRBJ2-2 TRBV6-2/TRBV6-3 many 15 CASRWTSGGAGELFF TGTGCCAGCAGATGGACTAGCGGGGGGGCCGGGGAGCTGTTTTTT
- TRBJ1-2 TRBV30 many 13 CAFDTVFNYGYTF TGTGCCTTCGACACCGTTTTTAACTATGGCTACACCTTC
- TRBJ1-1 TRBV5-1 many 13 CASSLEFYTEAFF TGCGCCAGCAGCTTGGAGTTTTATACCGAAGCTTTCTTT